A selection of T cell receptor beta chains follows, all from one sample in a study of STAT3 mutations in large granular lymphocyte leukemia. Data came from immunoSEQ multiplex PCR; TCRdb stores just in-frame clones and leaves some out. This sample yields approximately 15,000 clones, of which 90% are seen a single time; approximately 31% belongs to the top ten. Sequenced sample: peripheral blood mononuclear cells. Receptors were obtained from a man aged 40-55 years with T-cell large granular lymphocyte leukemia. Some clones in this sample may be carry-over from other donors' samples. Both conserved end residues are part of each CDR3. The D gene is left open where the match is weak. Some rows mark clone size as missing; the rest say once, few, many or name a class of expanded clone.

>.|TRBV5-1|TRBD2|TRBJ2-3
TGCGCCAGCAGCATTCCACTAGCGGGGGGGCGCGCCGTTTCCCCAGATACGCAGTATTTT
CASSIPLAGGRAVSPDTQYF
>few|TRBV5-1|.|TRBJ2-3
TGCGCCAGCAGCCGACTACCAGATACGCAGTATTTT
CASSRLPDTQYF
>.|TRBV5-1|.|TRBJ2-5
TGCGCCAGCAGCTTGTCCGGGACGGTCCAAGAGACCCAGTACTTC
CASSLSGTVQETQYF
>.|TRBV11-1|.|TRBJ1-1
TGTGCCAGCAGCTCAGAAGGAGGGTGGACTGAAGCTTTCTTT
CASSSEGGWTEAFF
>.|TRBV29-1|TRBD2|TRBJ2-3
TGCAGCGTTGGACTAGCGGGGGGGCGGGGAGATACGCAGTATTTT
CSVGLAGGRGDTQYF
>.|TRBV7-9|TRBD1|TRBJ2-7
TGTGCCAGCAGCCCCCAGGGGACAGCAACCTACGAGCAGTACTTC
CASSPQGTATYEQYF
>.|TRBV29-1|TRBD2|TRBJ2-1
TGCAGCGTCTCCGGGACTAGCGTCTATGAGCAGTTCTTC
CSVSGTSVYEQFF
>.|TRBV6-6|TRBD1|TRBJ1-2
TGTGCCAGCAGTGCGACAGGGGGTGGTGGCTACACCTTC
CASSATGGGGYTF
>.|TRBV13|TRBD1|TRBJ1-2
TGTGCCAGCAGGAGCGCCCACAGGGGAAGTTATGGCTACACCTTC
CASRSAHRGSYGYTF
>once|TRBV6-5|.|TRBJ2-3
TGTGCCAGCAGTTACTTAGGGAATACAGATACGCAGTATTTT
CASSYLGNTDTQYF
>.|TRBV5-5|.|TRBJ1-2
TGTGCCAGCAGCTTGGCGATTTTGCAGGGGTATGGCTACACCTTC
CASSLAILQGYGYTF
>.|TRBV11-2|TRBD1|TRBJ1-2
TGTGCCAGCAGCTTAGAAAGGGACAGGCGCCTCTATGGCTACACCTTC
CASSLERDRRLYGYTF
>once|TRBV11-3|TRBD2|TRBJ2-3
TGTGCCAGCAGCTTTGGGGGGACTAGCGGGGGGACAGATACGCAGTATTTT
CASSFGGTSGGTDTQYF
>.|TRBV4-1|.|TRBJ1-1
TGCGCCAGCAGCCCCGCGTTCGGGGGGAACACTGAAGCTTTCTTT
CASSPAFGGNTEAFF
>.|TRBV7-2|TRBD1|TRBJ1-1
TGTGCCAGCAGCTTAGCGCACCCAGGGGGCACTGAAGCTTTCTTT
CASSLAHPGGTEAFF
>once|TRBV12-5|.|TRBJ1-5
TGTGCTAGTGCCCTAGCCGGGACCTATCAGCCCCAGCATTTT
CASALAGTYQPQHF
>.|TRBV4-3|TRBD1|TRBJ2-7
TGCGCCAGCAGCCAAGGCAGATCCGGGACAGGGAAGTACGAGCAGTACTTC
CASSQGRSGTGKYEQYF
>.|TRBV7-6|.|TRBJ1-3
TGTGCCAGCAGCTCGGGAAACACCATATATTTT
CASSSGNTIYF
>few|TRBV4-1|.|TRBJ1-6
TGCGCCAGCAGTCCGGGCGCAAAAAATTCACCCCTCCACTTT
CASSPGAKNSPLHF
>.|TRBV30|.|TRBJ2-5
TGTGCCTGGAGTGTACTCGGCGGGGCGTCAGAGACCCAGTACTTC
CAWSVLGGASETQYF
>.|TRBV6-1|.|TRBJ1-2
TGTGCCAGCAGTCTGACTGCCACTCTTGGCTACACCTTC
CASSLTATLGYTF
>.|TRBV11-3|.|TRBJ2-5
TGTGCCAGCAGCTTAGGTTGGGACAACCAAGGAGAGACCCAGTACTTC
CASSLGWDNQGETQYF
>.|TRBV7-9|.|TRBJ2-1
TGTGCCAGCACCTTTGGTGGGGGGGCCGGTAATGAGCAGTTCTTC
CASTFGGGAGNEQFF
>.|TRBV4-3|TRBD2|TRBJ2-1
TGCGCCAGCAGCCTGGCTAGCGGATACAATGAGCAGTTCTTC
CASSLASGYNEQFF
>.|TRBV28|.|TRBJ1-1
TGTGCCAGCAGCCCCGTTGTAGGGAGCCCGAACACTGAAGCTTTCTTT
CASSPVVGSPNTEAFF
>.|TRBV5-1|.|TRBJ2-3
TGCGCCAGCAGCCAGGACGGTAGGTCAGATACGCAGTATTTT
CASSQDGRSDTQYF
>once|TRBV18|TRBD2|TRBJ2-7
TGTGCCAGCTCACGAGGTCAGCCAGGGACTACCTACGAGCAGTACTTC
CASSRGQPGTTYEQYF
>.|TRBV2|.|TRBJ1-2
TGTGCCAGCAGCCAGGGTGGCCTATTGAATGGCTACACCTTC
CASSQGGLLNGYTF
>.|TRBV10-3|TRBD1|TRBJ1-2
TGTGCCATCAGACGGGACAGTAACTATGGCTACACCTTC
CAIRRDSNYGYTF
>.|TRBV14|.|TRBJ2-7
TGTGCCAGCAGCCCACGACAAGTCCACGAGCAGTACTTC
CASSPRQVHEQYF
>.|TRBV30|TRBD2|TRBJ2-1
TGTGCCTGGAGTGGAGGGACTAGCGGGGGGACATCCTACAATGAGCAGTTCTTC
CAWSGGTSGGTSYNEQFF
>.|TRBV18|TRBD1|TRBJ1-1
TGTGCCAGCTCACCGGACAGGGGGGTTGGGTACACTGAAGCTTTCTTT
CASSPDRGVGYTEAFF
>.|TRBV9|TRBD1|TRBJ2-7
TGTGCCAGCAGCGGCCGGGACAGATCCGAGCAGTACTTC
CASSGRDRSEQYF
>.|TRBV4-2|.|TRBJ2-3
TGTGCCAGCAGCCAAGAGACAGCTAGGCTAGATACGCAGTATTTT
CASSQETARLDTQYF
>.|TRBV7-6|TRBD1|TRBJ2-7
TGTGCCAGCAGCTTAGACGGACAGGCCAAACTCTACGAGCAGTACTTC
CASSLDGQAKLYEQYF
>once|TRBV14|TRBD1|TRBJ1-1
TGTGCCAGCAGTGCGGGGACAGGACTGAACACTGAAGCTTTCTTT
CASSAGTGLNTEAFF
>.|TRBV4-1|TRBD2|TRBJ2-5
TGCGCCAGCAGCCGAGGACTAGCGGGGGGGTCAGAGACCCAGTACTTC
CASSRGLAGGSETQYF
>.|TRBV30|.|TRBJ1-2
TGTGCCAAAGAAGACAGTGGCTATGGCTACACCTTC
CAKEDSGYGYTF
>.|TRBV7-8|.|TRBJ2-2
TGTGCCAGCAGCTTAGTAGATACCGGGGAGCTGTTTTTT
CASSLVDTGELFF
>.|TRBV7-2|.|TRBJ2-2
TGTGCCAGCAGCTTGTCGACACGGGCCGGGGAGCTGTTTTTT
CASSLSTRAGELFF
>.|TRBV25-1|.|TRBJ2-1
TGTGCCAGCAGTGAATCCGGCAGGGCCGTTGAGCAGTTCTTC
CASSESGRAVEQFF
>.|TRBV5-1|.|TRBJ2-7
TGCGCCAGCAGCTTGGGAGGAAGGAACGAGCAGTACTTC
CASSLGGRNEQYF
>once|TRBV5-4|.|TRBJ2-5
TGTGCCAGCAGCCACGACACCTCAGAGACCCAGTACTTC
CASSHDTSETQYF
>.|TRBV5-5|.|TRBJ1-2
TGTGCCAGCAGCTTGCTTAATTTGGGGGGAGGAGGCTACACCTTC
CASSLLNLGGGGYTF
>.|TRBV5-5|.|TRBJ2-2
TGTGCCAGCAGCTTGCGAGGGCTCGAGACCGGGGAGCTGTTTTTT
CASSLRGLETGELFF
>.|TRBV29-1|TRBD1|TRBJ1-1
TGCAGCGTTGAGTTCCGACAGGGTGGTTCTGAAGCTTTCTTT
CSVEFRQGGSEAFF
>.|TRBV27|.|TRBJ1-2
TGTGCCAGCAGTACCCATTCCGGGGGGCGTTACACCTTC
CASSTHSGGRYTF
>few|TRBV28|.|TRBJ1-1
TGTGCCAGCACCTCGGACGTGGGGAACACTGAAGCTTTCTTT
CASTSDVGNTEAFF
>.|TRBV5-4|.|TRBJ1-2
TGTGCCAGCAGCTTGAAGGTTGAGAATGGCTACACCTTC
CASSLKVENGYTF
>.|TRBV30|.|TRBJ1-3
TGTGCCTGGAGTGTAGAGATCCGAAACACCATATATTTT
CAWSVEIRNTIYF
>.|TRBV6-5|.|TRBJ1-1
TGTGCCAGCAGTTACCGGGGGGCGGACACTGAAGCTTTCTTT
CASSYRGADTEAFF
>.|TRBV4-3|.|TRBJ1-3
TGCGCCAGCAGCCAAGATTCAGGAGACACCATATATTTT
CASSQDSGDTIYF
>.|TRBV5-6|.|TRBJ2-7
TGTGCCAGCAGACGGGAAATCTCTAAGGGGGACGAGCAGTACTTC
CASRREISKGDEQYF
>.|TRBV19|.|TRBJ1-5
TGTGCCAGTAGTATTCCCCTGGGCGGACGTATGGGTCAGCCCCAGCATTTT
CASSIPLGGRMGQPQHF
>.|TRBV30|.|TRBJ2-7
TGTGCCTGGAGTGTACTTGGCAGTCCCAAATTC
CAWSVLGSPKF
>.|TRBV11-3|.|TRBJ2-7
TGTGCCAGCAGCTTAGATCCCCCGGACGAGCAGTACTTC
CASSLDPPDEQYF
>.|TRBV4-3|.|TRBJ2-7
TGCGCCAGCAGCCAAGATCTCTCCGGGGCTACTTACTCCTACGAGCAGTACTTC
CASSQDLSGATYSYEQYF